This T cell receptor (beta chain) was retrieved from a study of blood T cell repertoires in COVID-19 (dated by TCRdb to the early 2020s). Broadly, across the study: Samples from collaborators originated in the United States, Italy and Spain and spanned both the acute and convalescent phases of COVID-19. The material from the prospective study consisted of cDNA or gDNA derived from T cells, B-cell-depleted T cells, or PBMCs. The repertoires were made available in a free public database intended to serve as a resource for research on the immune response to SARS-CoV-2. The samples were drawn from the first 160 participants of the ongoing ImmuneRACE study and from 950 to 1,500 subjects provided by 6 global collaborators. Where available, HLA class I and class II types were obtained from metadata supplied by the sample provider rather than from assay-based typing. The sample metadata nearly always contained a de-identified subject ID, COVID-19 status, age in years and sex. Subjects who had been exposed to COVID-19, were actively infected with it, or had recovered from it provided the deeply sampled blood TCRbeta repertoires that made up the dataset. Findings and caveats that apply to the study as a whole: Clinical and demographic metadata were provided uncurated, with the amount varying by source and participant.

Measured from the cysteine to the phenylalanine, the CDR3 is 15 residues long. Of the read, only the CDR3 DNA is kept; its 45 bases are in frame from base 1. CDR1 and CDR2 are drawn from the germline V gene: SGHTA, FQGNSA. The germline V and J ends show losses of 1 base and 4 bases respectively, and no gene match explains 4 bases of the junction. The immunoSEQ Assay, a bias-controlled multiplex PCR, was used to amplify TCRbeta CDR3 regions from genomic DNA. The original methods were these. Nucleated cell counts per sample were estimated from amplification of reference gene primers within the assay. Sequence reads were collapsed and filtered to measure the absolute abundance of every unique TCRbeta CDR3 rearrangement. For each sample, productive Simpson clonality was calculated as the square root of Simpson's diversity index across productive rearrangements. In TCRdb, the immuneACCESS table is reduced to in-frame sequences with V and J assigned. These tables do not hold every clone; where another copy was compared, an unresolved V gene accounts for under half, and the others remain unexplained. D and trimming come from the DNA, and the V and J calls and clone size come from that table. For this sample the table gives 200,000 to 250,000 clones, of which 80% to 90% were detected only once. The ten largest clones take up approximately 20% of the sample.

This clone was seen a handful of times. It lacks a known antigen. Base qualities are missing; no much larger clone stands one base away. Whole blood was collected in K2EDTA tubes by collaborating institutions according to the institutions' own protocols. For TCRbeta analysis, collaborators shipped samples as frozen whole blood, isolated PBMCs, or DNA extracted from either of those sample types. The specimen was peripheral blood. This chain is built from TRBV7-2 and TRBJ2-7; 10 junctional bases match TRBD2. The TCR was taken from a young man with active or convalescent COVID-19. The encoded CDR3 is CASSLDLAGVYEQYF. The DNA reads as follows: TGTGCCAGCAGCTTAGACCTAGCGGGAGTTTACGAGCAGTACTTC.